This T cell receptor beta chain was profiled in a study of blood T cell repertoires in COVID-19. Overall study: The analysed material was cDNA or gDNA that came from T cells, B-cell-depleted T cells, or PBMCs.

Clones were read by immunoSEQ multiplex PCR, and TCRdb kept only the in-frame ones, dropping some. The data contain more than 65,000 clones, about 80% of them seen just once; the ten biggest clones take up about 6.9%. This CDR3 is built from 14 residues. CDR1 and CDR2 (germline): LGHNA, YSLEER. Trimming shortened V by 1 base and J by 1 base, and 7 bases separated the two germline ends. Patients in Seattle were enrolled during active infection, then followed longitudinally. The sample was peripheral blood. The source of this sequence is a man aged 30 to 39 with COVID-19, enrolled during active disease. The J gene is TRBJ1-1, the V gene TRBV4-3, with D unresolved. The CDR3 coding sequence is TGCGCCAGCAGCCAAGGGGCCGCGAACACTGAAGCTTTCTTT. Protein product: CASSQGAANTEAFF.